These 7 T cell receptor beta chains were all obtained from the same sample, sequenced in a study of T cell clonality in common variable immunodeficiency. Only in-frame clones appear in the TCRdb table, and some are missing; sequencing was by immunoSEQ multiplex PCR. The sample includes roughly 79,000 clones, none of them occurring once. Input material: peripheral blood mononuclear cells. The receptors were sampled from a person aged 18 to 75 in good health.

In this sample, this clone turned up many times. Coverage ceases 3 residues before the CDR3 finishes, and the germline J gene fills in the end. The rearrangement uses TRBV19 and TRBJ2-5, with a possible D match to TRBD1 (6 bases). CDR3 length equals 15 residues. The V gene lost 1 base and the J gene lost 2 bases, with 11 bases spanning the gap. The germline CDR1 and CDR2 sequences are LNHDA and SQIVND (reference sequence). Incomplete CDR3 DNA: TGTGCCAGTAGTATAGTCACAGGGCTACAAGAGACC. It codes for CASSIVTGLQET. The whole CDR3 protein is CASSIVTGLQETQYF. The variable domain in full, completed from reference TRBV19 and TRBJ2-5, reads DGGITQSPKYLFRKEGQNVTLSCEQNLNHDAMYWYRQDPGQGLRLIYYSQIVNDFQKGDIAEGYSVSREKKESFPLTVTSAQKNPTAFYLCASSIVTGLQETQYFGPGTRLLVL.

Incomplete CDR3 DNA: TGCGCCAGCAGGGTAGCGGGAGGGTACGAG. Residues: CASRVAGGYE. The whole CDR3 is CASRVAGGYEQYF. The chain combines TRBV10-2 with TRBJ2-7; the match to TRBD2 covers 11 bases. The missing CDR3 end, 3 residues past where the read stops, is filled in from the germline J gene. This CDR3 comprises 13 residues. V shed 6 bases, J shed 4 bases, and the junction held 2 bases outside the gene matches. From germline, CDR1 is WSHSY and CDR2 SAAADI.

At least ten counts were recorded for this clone. The read is 3 residues too short to cover the CDR3 end, so that end is filled in from the germline J gene. This chain joins TRBV10-1 and TRBJ2-7, with 9 bases lining up with TRBD1. CDR3 length equals 14 residues. Per the germline V gene, CDR1 is WNHNN and CDR2 is SYGVQD (reference sequence). Germline trimming cut 4 bases from V and 4 bases from J; bases unmatched to any gene: 5. The sequenced part of the CDR3 DNA is TGCGCCAGCAGTGGAAGGGGACAGGGATACGAG. Its translation is CASSGRGQGYE. The full CDR3 is CASSGRGQGYEQYF.

This clone was observed many times. Read sequence stops 3 residues before the CDR3 end, and the germline J gene provides the missing end. V and J are TRBV20-1 and TRBJ2-7; 10 bases agree with TRBD2. CDR1 is DFQATT, CDR2 SNEGSKA, per germline (reference sequence). Trimming cost V 1 base and J 4 bases; bases outside gene matches: 1. The CDR3 runs to 13 residues. The CDR3 reads CSARGTSGYEQYF. CDR3 DNA, as far as it was read: TGCAGTGCTAGAGGGACTAGCGGTTACGAG.

This clone showed up many times. The read finishes 3 residues shy of the CDR3 end, and the germline J gene is used to complete it. The chain has TRBV9 and TRBJ2-7; a weak D match, TRBD2 (5 bases). From germline, CDR1 is SGDLS and CDR2 YYNGEE. The V end lost 0 bases, the J end lost 2 bases, and 9 bases lay between the germline ends. The CDR3 is 14 residues long. The DNA read from the CDR3 is TGTGCCAGCAGCGTAGGGCTAGCTACCTACGAG. Amino acid sequence: CASSVGLATYE. The full CDR3 sequence reads CASSVGLATYEQYF.

This clone was picked up many times. The observed sequence ends 3 residues before the CDR3 terminus, with the missing tail filled in from the germline J gene. V gene TRBV20-1 combines with J gene TRBJ2-2; TRBD2 matches 7 bases. Losses at the gene ends were 3 bases for V and 5 bases for J; bases not matched to a gene: 9. Germline assignment: CDR1 DFQATT and CDR2 SNEGSKA (reference sequence). There are 15 residues in the CDR3. CDR3 protein: CSASRAGEFTGELFF. Incomplete CDR3 DNA: TGCAGTGCTAGTCGGGCGGGAGAATTTACCGGGGAG.

This clone was found many times. The read finishes 3 residues shy of the CDR3 end, and the germline J gene is used to complete it. The chain carries TRBV20-1 and TRBJ2-5; possibly TRBD1 for D (6 bases). Germline CDR1 reads DFQATT; CDR2 reads SNEGSKA (reference sequence). Trimming took off 3 bases at V and 3 bases at J, with 23 bases between the two ends. The CDR3 runs to 17 residues. This chain's CDR3 is CSASPPGHLKKEETQYF. CDR3 bases read: TGCAGTGCTAGCCCCCCGGGACACCTAAAGAAAGAAGAGACC.